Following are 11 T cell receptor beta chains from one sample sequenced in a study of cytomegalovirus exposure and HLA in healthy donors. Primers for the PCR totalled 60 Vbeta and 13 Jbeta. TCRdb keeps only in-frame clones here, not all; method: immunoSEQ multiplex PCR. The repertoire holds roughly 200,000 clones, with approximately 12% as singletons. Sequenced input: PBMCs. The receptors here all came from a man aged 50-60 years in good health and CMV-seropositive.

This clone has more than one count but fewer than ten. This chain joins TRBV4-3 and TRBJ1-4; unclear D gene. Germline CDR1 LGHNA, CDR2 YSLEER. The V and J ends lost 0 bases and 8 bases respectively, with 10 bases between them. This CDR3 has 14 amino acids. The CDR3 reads CASSQDGRWEKLFF. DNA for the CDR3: TGCGCCAGCAGCCAAGATGGGCGTTGGGAAAAACTGTTTTTT.

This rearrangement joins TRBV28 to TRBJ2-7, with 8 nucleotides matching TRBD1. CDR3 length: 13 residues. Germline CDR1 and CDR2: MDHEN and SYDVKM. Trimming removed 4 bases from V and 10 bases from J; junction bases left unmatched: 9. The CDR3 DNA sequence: TGTGCCAGCAGTTCACCCGGACAGGGAGGCCAGTACGTC. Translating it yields CASSSPGQGGQYV.

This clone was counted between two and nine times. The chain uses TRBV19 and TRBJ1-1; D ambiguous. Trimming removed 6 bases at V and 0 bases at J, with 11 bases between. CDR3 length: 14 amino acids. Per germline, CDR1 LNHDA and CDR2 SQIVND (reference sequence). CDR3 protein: CASSRIHMNTEAFF. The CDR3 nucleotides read TGTGCCAGTAGCAGAATCCACATGAACACTGAAGCTTTCTTT.

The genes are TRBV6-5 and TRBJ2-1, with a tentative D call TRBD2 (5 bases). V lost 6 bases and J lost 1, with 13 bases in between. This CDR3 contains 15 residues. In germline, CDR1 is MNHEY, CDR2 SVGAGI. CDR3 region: CASRRRGSSYNEQFF. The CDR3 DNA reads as TGTGCCAGCAGACGCAGAGGGTCTTCCTACAATGAGCAGTTCTTC.

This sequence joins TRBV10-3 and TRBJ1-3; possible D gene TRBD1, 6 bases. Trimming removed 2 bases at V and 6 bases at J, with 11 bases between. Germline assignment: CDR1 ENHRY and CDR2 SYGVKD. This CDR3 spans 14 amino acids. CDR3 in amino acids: CAISEQGRENTIYF. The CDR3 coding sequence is TGTGCCATCAGTGAGCAGGGGAGAGAAAACACCATATATTTT.

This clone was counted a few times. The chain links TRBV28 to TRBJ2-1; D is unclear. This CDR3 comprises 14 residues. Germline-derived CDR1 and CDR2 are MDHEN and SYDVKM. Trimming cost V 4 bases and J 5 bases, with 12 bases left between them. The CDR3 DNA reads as TGTGCCAGCAGTTCCCAAGAAAGAGACAATGAGCAGTTCTTC. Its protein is CASSSQERDNEQFF.

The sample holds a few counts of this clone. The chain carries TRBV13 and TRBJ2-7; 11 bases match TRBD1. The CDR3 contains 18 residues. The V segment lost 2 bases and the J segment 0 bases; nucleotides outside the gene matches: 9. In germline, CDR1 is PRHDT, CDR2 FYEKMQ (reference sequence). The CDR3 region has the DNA TGTGCCAGCAGCTTACGGACAGGGGGCGATGCCCCCTCCTACGAGCAGTACTTC. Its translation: CASSLRTGGDAPSYEQYF.

CDR3 residues: CASSVEGRPHHEQYV. The CDR3 coding sequence is TGTGCCAGCAGCGTAGAAGGGAGGCCCCATCATGAGCAGTACGTC. The V and J genes are TRBV9 and TRBJ2-7; possible D gene TRBD2, 6 bases. The V and J ends lost 0 bases and 7 bases respectively, with 17 bases between them. Germline values: CDR1 SGDLS, CDR2 YYNGEE. CDR3 length equals 15 residues.

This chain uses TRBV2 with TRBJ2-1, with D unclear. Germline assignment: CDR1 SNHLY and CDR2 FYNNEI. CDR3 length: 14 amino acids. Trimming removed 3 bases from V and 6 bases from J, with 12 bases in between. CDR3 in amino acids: CASSDRLVSNEQFF. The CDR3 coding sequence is TGTGCCAGCAGTGATCGCCTAGTCTCCAATGAGCAGTTCTTC.

CDR3 protein: CASPGGQTMNTEAFF. As DNA, the CDR3 is TGTGCCAGCCCCGGGGGACAGACCATGAACACTGAAGCTTTCTTT. This chain joins TRBV28 and TRBJ1-1; 7 nucleotides align to TRBD1. The CDR3 loop spans 15 amino acids. Trimming cost V 8 bases and J 0 bases; bases outside gene matches: 9. Looked up from germline, CDR1 is MDHEN and CDR2 is SYDVKM.

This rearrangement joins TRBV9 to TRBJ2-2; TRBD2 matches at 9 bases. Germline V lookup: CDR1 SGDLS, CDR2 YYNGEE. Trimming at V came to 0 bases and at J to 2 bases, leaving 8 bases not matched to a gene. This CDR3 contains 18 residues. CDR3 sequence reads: CASSVGLRGGYNTGELFF. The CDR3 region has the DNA TGTGCCAGCAGCGTAGGGTTGCGGGGGGGCTATAACACCGGGGAGCTGTTTTTT.